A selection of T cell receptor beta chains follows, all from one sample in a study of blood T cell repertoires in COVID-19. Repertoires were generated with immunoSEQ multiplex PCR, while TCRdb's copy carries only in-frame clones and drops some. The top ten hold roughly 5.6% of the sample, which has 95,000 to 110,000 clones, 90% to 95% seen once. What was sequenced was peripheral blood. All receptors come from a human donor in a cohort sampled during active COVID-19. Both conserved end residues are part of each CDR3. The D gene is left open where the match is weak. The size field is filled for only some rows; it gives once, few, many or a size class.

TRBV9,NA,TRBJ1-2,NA,TGTGCCAGCAGCGCAGAGGGAGGGGAAGGGGGTGGCTACACCTTC,CASSAEGGEGGGYTF
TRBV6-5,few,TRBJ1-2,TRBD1,TGTGCCAGCAGCTCGACAGGGATTCATGGCTACACCTTC,CASSSTGIHGYTF
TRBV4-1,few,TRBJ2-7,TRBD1,TGCGCCAGCAGCCAGTTGTGGCAGGGGGAACAAGAGCAGTACTTC,CASSQLWQGEQEQYF
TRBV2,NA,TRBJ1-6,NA,TGTGCCAGCACCCCCGAGGTCCTAGATTCACCCCTCCACTTT,CASTPEVLDSPLHF
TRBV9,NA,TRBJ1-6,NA,TGTGCCAGCAGCGTGGGGGGGAGCTCCTATAATTCACCCCTCCACTTT,CASSVGGSSYNSPLHF
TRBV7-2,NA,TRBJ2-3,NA,TGTGCCAGCAGCCTCTTACGGGGATTCACAGATACGCAGTATTTT,CASSLLRGFTDTQYF
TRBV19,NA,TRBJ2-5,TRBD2,TGTGCCAGTAGTATCACTACTAGCGGTCAAGAGACCCAGTACTTC,CASSITTSGQETQYF
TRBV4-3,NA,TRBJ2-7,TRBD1,TGCGCCAGCAGCCAAGCGACATCGGCGCCGGGACAGGGGTCACCCTACGAGCAGTACTTC,CASSQATSAPGQGSPYEQYF
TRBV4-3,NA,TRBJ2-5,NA,TGCGCCAGCAGCCAACGTAGCGAAGAGACCCAGTACTTC,CASSQRSEETQYF
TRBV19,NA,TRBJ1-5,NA,TGTGCCAGTATACAGGGACATAATCAGCCCCAGCATTTT,CASIQGHNQPQHF
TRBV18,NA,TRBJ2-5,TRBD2,TGTGCCAGCTCCCGGTCGGTAGCGGGGGCCCGAAACCCGGAGACCCAGTACTTC,CASSRSVAGARNPETQYF
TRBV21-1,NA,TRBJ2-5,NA,TGTGCCAGCAGCAAGTTTAGCGGGAGACTTCAAGAGACCCAGTACTTC,CASSKFSGRLQETQYF